Listed below are T cell receptor beta chains from one sample, sequenced in a study of OX40 agonist ivuxolimab in advanced cancers. Sequenced by immunoSEQ multiplex PCR; TCRdb stores in-frame clones only, minus some. The table includes tens of thousands of clones, just under 85% detected once. Material: CD4+ or CD8+ T cells sorted from blood, obtained in a trial of the OX40 agonist ivuxolimab. The receptors derive from an adult with an advanced solid tumor such as melanoma, head and neck, liver or kidney cancer. The CDR3 runs from the conserved cysteine through the conserved F or W. D genes are given only for firm matches. Not every row has a clone size; where given, it reads once, few, many or a size class.

d_call j_call v_call clone_size cdr3_aa cdr3_nt
- TRBJ2-7 TRBV9 - CASSVQGDYEQYF TGTGCCAGCAGCGTACAGGGCGACTACGAGCAGTACTTC
- TRBJ2-2 TRBV4-3 - CASSQQQAGELFF TGCGCCAGCAGCCAGCAGCAAGCCGGGGAGCTGTTTTTT
- TRBJ2-1 TRBV7-8 - CASSLRGLSNEQFF TGTGCCAGCAGCTTACGGGGTCTCTCCAATGAGCAGTTCTTC
TRBD1 TRBJ2-7 TRBV7-3 - CASSYKRGQGDEQYF TGTGCCAGCAGCTATAAGAGGGGACAGGGGGACGAGCAGTACTTC
TRBD1 TRBJ2-5 TRBV28 - CASSSPSTGQGETQYF TGTGCCAGCAGTTCCCCGTCGACAGGGCAGGGGGAGACCCAGTACTTC
- TRBJ1-4 TRBV7-2 - CASSQGTTNEKLFF TGTGCCAGCAGCCAGGGTACAACTAATGAAAAACTGTTTTTT
- TRBJ2-1 TRBV7-2 - CASSLTTYNEQFF TGTGCCAGCAGCTTAACCACCTACAATGAGCAGTTCTTC
- TRBJ1-4 TRBV4-3 once CASSPSNRASNEKLFF TGCGCCAGCAGCCCGTCGAACAGGGCGTCTAATGAAAAACTGTTTTTT
- TRBJ2-1 TRBV7-8 - CASSLGQGRNEQFF TGTGCCAGCAGCTTAGGGCAGGGGAGGAATGAGCAGTTCTTC
- TRBJ2-2 TRBV10-3 - CAISESSVGTGELFF TGTGCCATCAGTGAATCTAGCGTCGGCACCGGGGAGCTGTTTTTT